Below, 28 T cell receptor beta chains from the same sample are listed, as sequenced in a study of shared clonotypes between healthy human individuals (dated by TCRdb to the early 2020s). Libraries were prepared through the immunoSEQ multiplex PCR assay. What TCRdb holds here is the immuneACCESS table cut down to in-frame rearrangements. Part of the clones is not present; checked against another copy, under half of the missing clones reflect an unresolved V gene, and the others are unexplained. This sample is represented by nearly 500,000 clones; less than 80% of them were singletons. The ten largest clones capture approximately 12% of the sample. The sequenced sample consisted of PBMCs. The receptors shown here come from a woman between 35 and 50 years old in good health. Some clones in this sample may be carry-over from other donors' samples.

This clone was seen a few times. This chain connects TRBV7-9 to TRBJ2-7; 8 bases agree with TRBD1. The V gene's germline CDR1 is SEHNR and CDR2 FQNEAQ (reference sequence). V shed 8 bases, J shed 7 bases, and the junction held 13 bases outside the gene matches. The CDR3 totals 14 residues. CDR3 sequence: CASRRSGGMSEQYF. As DNA, the CDR3 is TGTGCCAGCCGCCGTTCAGGGGGCATGTCGGAGCAGTACTTC.

The chain carries TRBV21-1 and TRBJ2-1; the table gives TRBD1 as D, unverified against the DNA. TRBV21-1 counts as a pseudogene. The CDR3 contains 16 residues. The CDR3, as DNA: TGTGCCAGCAGCCCCCACGCCGGGACAGACGACAATGAGCAGTTCTTC. Translated, it gives CASSPHAGTDDNEQFF.

The V and J genes are TRBV5-1 and TRBJ1-2, with D perhaps matching TRBD1 (6 bases). The CDR3 consists of 15 residues. V dropped 0 bases and J dropped 2 bases, with 11 bases sitting between them. The germline V gene encodes CDR1 SGHRS and CDR2 YFSETQ. The CDR3 spells CASSLGVDSNYGYTF. CDR3 sequence (DNA): TGCGCCAGCAGCTTGGGAGTGGACAGCAACTATGGCTACACCTTC.

V usage is TRBV27 and J usage is TRBJ1-2; the match to TRBD1 covers 7 bases. V lost 5 bases and J lost 4; bases outside the gene matches: 7. The CDR3 is made up of 14 amino acids. Germline V gene sequence: CDR1 MNHEY, CDR2 SMNVEV (reference sequence). The CDR3 region is CASSTQGLRYGYTF. CDR3 nucleotides: TGTGCCAGCAGTACACAGGGGCTTCGCTATGGCTACACCTTC.

J is TRBJ1-1 and V is TRBV28; 7 bases are shared with TRBD1. Germline CDR1 is MDHEN and CDR2 is SYDVKM. V lost 9 bases and J lost 1; bases outside the gene matches: 2. CDR3 size: 12 residues. The DNA of the CDR3 is TGTGCCAGTCAGGGGGGGAACACTGAAGCTTTCTTT. Translated: CASQGGNTEAFF.

The sample holds a few counts of this clone. The chain employs TRBV2 and TRBJ2-3; 9 nucleotides line up with TRBD1. The CDR3 is 15 residues long. In germline, CDR1 is SNHLY, CDR2 FYNNEI. The J segment lost 4 bases and the V segment lost 6 bases, leaving 8 bases of the junction unmatched. The CDR3 sequence is CASSNRQGGADTQYF. The CDR3 DNA follows: TGTGCCAGCAGCAATAGACAGGGGGGCGCAGATACGCAGTATTTT.

The chain carries TRBV7-9 and TRBJ1-2, with a weak D call TRBD1 (6 bases). V gave up 6 bases and J gave up 6 bases, with 14 bases separating them. This CDR3 region has 13 residues. The germline CDR1 and CDR2 sequences are SEHNR and FQNEAQ (reference sequence). Written as DNA, the CDR3 is TGTGCCAGCAGGCCACAGGGAGTCAATGGCTACACCTTC. Its protein is CASRPQGVNGYTF.

The chain links TRBV7-9 to TRBJ1-1; the match to TRBD1 covers 10 bases. This CDR3 contains 16 residues. Germline-derived CDR1 and CDR2 are SEHNR and FQNEAQ (reference sequence). The V gene end was trimmed by 3 bases and the J gene end by 1 base; junction bases not matched to a gene: 5. The CDR3 coding sequence is TGTGCCAGCAGCTTGACAGGGGGCAGGAAGAACACTGAAGCTTTCTTT. This gives the protein CASSLTGGRKNTEAFF.

The rearrangement links TRBV4-3 to TRBJ2-2; no reliable D call. Germline lookup yields CDR1 LGHNA and CDR2 YSLEER. The CDR3 contains 16 residues. The V and J ends lost 0 bases and 1 base respectively, with 9 bases between them. In nucleotides, the CDR3 is TGCGCCAGCAGCCAAGATCGAAACCTGAACACCGGGGAGCTGTTTTTT. Protein product: CASSQDRNLNTGELFF.

The chain joins TRBV4-1 to TRBJ1-3; unclear D gene. Trimming cost V 0 bases and J 3 bases, with 12 bases left between them. CDR3 length: 16 amino acids. Germline V CDR1 and CDR2: MGHRA, YSYEKL. The CDR3 DNA reads as TGCGCCAGCAGCCAAGATATGAGGGTGCGTGGAAACACCATATATTTT. Its translation: CASSQDMRVRGNTIYF.

The V and J genes are TRBV18 and TRBJ2-7; D unresolved. Germline CDR1 reads KGHSH; CDR2 reads LQKENI. The germline V and J ends were trimmed by 1 base and 6 bases, with 13 bases remaining between them. The CDR3 has 14 residues. The CDR3 region is CASSPRTEPIEQYF. The DNA of the CDR3 is TGTGCCAGCTCACCACGCACAGAGCCCATCGAGCAGTACTTC. The whole variable domain, remainder taken from reference TRBV18 and TRBJ2-7, is NAGVMQNPRHLVRRRGQEARLRCSPMKGHSHVYWYRQLPEEGLKFMVYLQKENIIDESGMPKERFSAEFPKEGPSILRIQQVVRGDSAAYFCASSPRTEPIEQYFGPGTRLTVT.

This chain uses TRBV28 with TRBJ1-1; D gene unclear. Trimming removed 0 bases at V and 1 base at J, with 3 bases between. The CDR3 is 13 residues long. Germline-derived CDR1 and CDR2 are MDHEN and SYDVKM. CDR3 protein: CASSLWSNTEAFF. The CDR3 coding sequence is TGTGCCAGCAGTTTATGGTCGAACACTGAAGCTTTCTTT.

The chain carries TRBV10-3 and TRBJ1-5; D is unresolved. V gave up 3 bases and J gave up 7 bases, with 13 bases separating them. This CDR3 contains 14 residues. CDR1 is ENHRY, CDR2 SYGVKD, per germline. This CDR3 is CAISDLQREQPQHF. The CDR3 nucleotides are TGTGCCATCAGTGATCTACAGCGAGAACAGCCCCAGCATTTT.

This clone was observed a single time. This chain uses TRBV28 with TRBJ1-5; D gene uncertain. V lost 2 bases to trimming and J lost 0 bases, with 20 bases between them. CDR1 and CDR2 (germline): MDHEN, SYDVKM. This CDR3 is built from 19 residues. CDR3 loop: CASSLPPGQESLSNQPQHF. The CDR3 DNA is TGTGCCAGCAGTTTACCTCCAGGTCAAGAATCACTTAGCAATCAGCCCCAGCATTTT.

The CDR3 DNA is TGTGCCAGCAGCTCTTGGACATTCGGGCAAGAGACCCAGTACTTC. Translation: CASSSWTFGQETQYF. The chain is built from TRBV7-9 and TRBJ2-5, with a weak D call TRBD1 (5 bases). V was clipped by 4 bases and J by 2 bases, with 14 bases between them. This CDR3 is 15 amino acids long. From germline, CDR1 is SEHNR and CDR2 FQNEAQ (reference sequence).

The chain employs TRBV4-2 and TRBJ2-2, with no clear D. The ends were cut back, 4 bases at V and 4 bases at J, with 10 bases in the middle. The CDR3 consists of 14 residues. Germline CDR1 is LGHNA and CDR2 is YNFKEQ. CDR3 in DNA: TGTGCCAGCAGCCCCCAGTCGAGCACCGGGGAGCTGTTTTTT. Translation gives CASSPQSSTGELFF.

The rearrangement joins TRBV5-4 to TRBJ2-1, with D perhaps TRBD1 or TRBD2 (5 bases each). V lost 0 bases and J 6 bases, leaving 16 bases between the germline ends. The germline V gene encodes CDR1 SGHNT and CDR2 YYREEE (reference sequence). CDR3 size: 16 residues. CDR3 sequence: CASSLAGPRITNEQFF. The CDR3 DNA reads as TGTGCCAGCAGCTTGGCGGGACCAAGAATTACCAATGAGCAGTTCTTC.

J is TRBJ2-7 and V is TRBV28; D gene ambiguous. There are 13 residues in the CDR3. CDR1 MDHEN and CDR2 SYDVKM come from the germline V gene. V was pared by 9 bases and J by 1 base, with 13 bases between. The DNA of the CDR3 is TGTGCCAGTTCCAGCGCCAATTCCTACGAGCAGTACTTC. It yields the protein CASSSANSYEQYF.

This clone has just one count. The rearrangement joins TRBV19 to TRBJ1-1; TRBD1 might be the D (6 bases). Germline CDR1 reads LNHDA; CDR2 reads SQIVND (reference sequence). This CDR3 is built from 14 residues. The germline V and J ends were trimmed by 9 bases and 4 bases, with 18 bases remaining between them. The CDR3 DNA sequence: TGTGCCAGCCGACTGAGGGGGGAGTCCACTGAAGCTTTCTTT. Translating it yields CASRLRGESTEAFF.

The chain couples TRBV19 to TRBJ2-5; 9 positions match TRBD2. V was pared by 5 bases and J by 3 bases, with 7 bases of the junction left unmatched. CDR3 length: 15 residues. Germline CDR1 LNHDA, CDR2 SQIVND (reference sequence). The CDR3 coding sequence is TGTGCCAGTAGTCCGGGGCTAGCGGGAAAAGAGACCCAGTACTTC. Residues: CASSPGLAGKETQYF.

The J gene is TRBJ2-5, the V gene TRBV19; 7 positions match TRBD2. This CDR3 is 16 amino acids long. The J segment lost 5 bases and the V segment lost 4 bases, leaving 13 bases of the junction unmatched. Per germline, CDR1 LNHDA and CDR2 SQIVND (reference sequence). The CDR3 is CASSRSVSGGEETQYF. In nucleotides, the CDR3 is TGTGCCAGTAGTAGGTCGGTGTCGGGAGGTGAGGAGACCCAGTACTTC.

CDR3 loop: CASSLSSGSITDTQYF. The CDR3 coding sequence is TGTGCCAGCAGTTTAAGTAGCGGGAGCATCACAGATACGCAGTATTTT. The chain employs TRBV27 and TRBJ2-3; 9 nucleotides align to TRBD2. With V trimmed by 2 bases and J by 2 bases, 5 bases remained unmatched. The CDR3 loop spans 16 amino acids. The germline CDR1 and CDR2 sequences are MNHEY and SMNVEV (reference sequence).

The CDR3 DNA reads TGTGCCACCAGCGCTATCCAGAGGCTAGCGGGCAGCACCCAGTACTTC. Translating it yields CATSAIQRLAGSTQYF. The genes are TRBV15 and TRBJ2-5; 8 bases agree with TRBD2. This CDR3 is built from 16 residues. The germline gives CDR1 LNHNV, CDR2 YYDKDF (reference sequence). The ends lost 5 bases at V and 8 bases at J; junction bases unmatched: 16.

In this sample, this clone turned up many times. V and J are TRBV7-2 and TRBJ2-7, with 10 bases aligning to TRBD2. The V segment lost 1 base and the J segment 9 bases; nucleotides outside the gene matches: 3. CDR1 SGHTA and CDR2 FQGNSA come from the germline V gene. This CDR3 region has 13 residues. The CDR3 spells CASSLGVAGGQYF. As DNA, the CDR3 is TGTGCCAGCAGCTTAGGAGTAGCGGGAGGGCAGTACTTC.

This clone showed up just once. This sequence joins TRBV28 and TRBJ2-2; the D is unclear. Trimming took off 1 base at V and 6 bases at J, with 3 bases between the two ends. Germline CDR1 is MDHEN and CDR2 is SYDVKM. The CDR3 is 12 residues long. The CDR3 sequence: CASSLSSGELFF. CDR3 sequence (DNA): TGTGCCAGCAGTTTATCTTCCGGGGAGCTGTTTTTT.

This clone is a singleton in its sample. The chain employs TRBV30 and TRBJ2-7; D ambiguous. The V gene lost 2 bases and the J gene lost 6 bases, with 14 bases spanning the gap. CDR3 length equals 13 residues. Looked up from germline, CDR1 is GTSNPN and CDR2 is SVGIG (reference sequence). The chain's CDR3 is CAWSLGRLSEQYF. CDR3 in DNA: TGTGCCTGGAGTCTCGGCAGGCTGAGCGAGCAGTACTTC.

The chain joins TRBV5-4 to TRBJ2-2; possible D gene TRBD1, 5 bases. There are 14 residues in the CDR3. The germline V gene has CDR1 SGHNT and CDR2 YYREEE (reference sequence). Between the trimmed V and J ends, which lost 4 bases and 2 bases, there was a span of 9 bases. CDR3 in DNA: TGTGCCAGCAGCAACAGGAGAAACACCGGGGAGCTGTTTTTT. Amino acid sequence: CASSNRRNTGELFF. Full variable domain (missing parts from reference TRBV5-4 and TRBJ2-2): ETGVTQSPTHLIKTRGQQVTLRCSSQSGHNTVSWYQQALGQGPQFIFQYYREEENGRGNFPPRFSGLQFPNYSSELNVNALELDDSALYLCASSNRRNTGELFFGEGSRLTVL.

To note about this clone: This clone may be a read error of a much larger clone one base away. The identical CDR3 is also encoded by other nucleotide sequences in the sample. The chain combines TRBV11-2 with TRBJ2-7; no firm D call. Trimming cost V 1 base and J 2 bases, with 3 bases left between them. Per the germline V gene, CDR1 is SGHAT and CDR2 is FQNNGV. This CDR3 is 12 amino acids long. CDR3 nucleotides: TGTGCCAGCAGCTTAGGAACCTACGAGCAGTACTTC. Its protein is CASSLGTYEQYF.